The clone carrying this TCR beta chain was observed at least ten times. Its specificity is not known. Each CDR3 protein gets one entry after TCRdb re-called the 5' RACE reads with MiXCR. The sample holds about 630,000 distinct CDR3 sequences, roughly 12% seen once. Trimming cost V 5 bases and J 3 bases, with 11 bases left between them. Germline V gives CDR1 ENHRY, CDR2 SYGVKD. CDR3 length: 14 residues. The sample is drawn from a study of T cells after yellow fever vaccination. Study-level points and caveats: Peaking on day 5 versus 15, the secondary response was faster but weaker.

The chain carries TRBV10-3 and TRBJ2-1; D not resolved. This receptor was obtained from a man between 25 and 39 years old who received the YFV17D yellow fever vaccine. The sample here was PBMCs, taken on the day of the yellow fever booster vaccination. The CDR3 here is CAISSFGRYNEQFF. The CDR3 coding sequence is TGTGCCATCAGTAGCTTCGGGCGCTACAATGAGCAGTTCTTC.